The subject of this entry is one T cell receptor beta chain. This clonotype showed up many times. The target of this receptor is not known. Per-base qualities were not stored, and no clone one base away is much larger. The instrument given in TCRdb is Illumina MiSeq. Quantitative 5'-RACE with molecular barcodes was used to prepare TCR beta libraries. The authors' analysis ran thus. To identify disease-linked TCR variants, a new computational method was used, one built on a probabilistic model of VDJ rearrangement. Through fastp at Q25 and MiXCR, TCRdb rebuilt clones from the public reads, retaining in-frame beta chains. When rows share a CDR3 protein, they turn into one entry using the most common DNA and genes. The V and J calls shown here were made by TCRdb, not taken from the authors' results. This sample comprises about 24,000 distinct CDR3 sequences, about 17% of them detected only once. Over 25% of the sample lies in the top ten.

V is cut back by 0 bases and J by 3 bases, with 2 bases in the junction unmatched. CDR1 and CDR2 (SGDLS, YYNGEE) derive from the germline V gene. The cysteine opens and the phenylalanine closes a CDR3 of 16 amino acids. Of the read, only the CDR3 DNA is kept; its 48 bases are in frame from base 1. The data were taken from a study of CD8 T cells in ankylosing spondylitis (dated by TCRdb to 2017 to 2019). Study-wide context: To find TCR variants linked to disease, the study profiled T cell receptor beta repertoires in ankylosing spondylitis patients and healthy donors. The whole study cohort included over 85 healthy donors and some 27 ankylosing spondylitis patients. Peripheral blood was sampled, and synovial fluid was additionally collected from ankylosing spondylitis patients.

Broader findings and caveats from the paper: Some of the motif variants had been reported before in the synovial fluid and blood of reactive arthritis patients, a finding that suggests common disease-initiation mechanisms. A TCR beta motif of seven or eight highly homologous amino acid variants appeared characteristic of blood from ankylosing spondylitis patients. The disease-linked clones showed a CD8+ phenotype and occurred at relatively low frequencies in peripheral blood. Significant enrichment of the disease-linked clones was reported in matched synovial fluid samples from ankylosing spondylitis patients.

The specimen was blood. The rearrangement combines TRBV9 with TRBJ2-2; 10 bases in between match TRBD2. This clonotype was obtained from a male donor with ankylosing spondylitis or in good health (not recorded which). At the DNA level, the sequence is TGTGCCAGCAGCGTAGGGACTAGCGGTCACACCGGGGAGCTGTTTTTT. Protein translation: CASSVGTSGHTGELFF.